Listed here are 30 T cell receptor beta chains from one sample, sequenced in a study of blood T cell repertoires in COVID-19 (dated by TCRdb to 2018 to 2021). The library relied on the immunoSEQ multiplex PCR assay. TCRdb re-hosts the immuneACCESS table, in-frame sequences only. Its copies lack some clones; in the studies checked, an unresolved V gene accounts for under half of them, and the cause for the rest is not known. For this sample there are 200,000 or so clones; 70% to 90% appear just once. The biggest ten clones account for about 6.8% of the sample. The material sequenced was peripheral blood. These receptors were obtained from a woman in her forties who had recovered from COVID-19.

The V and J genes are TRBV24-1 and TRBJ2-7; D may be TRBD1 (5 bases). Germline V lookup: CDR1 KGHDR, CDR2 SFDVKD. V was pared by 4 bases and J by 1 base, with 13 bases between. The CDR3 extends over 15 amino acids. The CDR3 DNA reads TGTGCCACCAGTGAGTACACAGGTCATTCCTACGAGCAGTACTTC. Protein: CATSEYTGHSYEQYF.

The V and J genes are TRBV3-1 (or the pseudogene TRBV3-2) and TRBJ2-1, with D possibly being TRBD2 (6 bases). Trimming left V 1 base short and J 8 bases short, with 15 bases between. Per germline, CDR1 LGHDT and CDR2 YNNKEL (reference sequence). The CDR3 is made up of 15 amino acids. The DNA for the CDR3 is TGTGCCAGCAGCCAAGGCCTAGCGCCACAGGATGAGCAGTTCTTC. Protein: CASSQGLAPQDEQFF.

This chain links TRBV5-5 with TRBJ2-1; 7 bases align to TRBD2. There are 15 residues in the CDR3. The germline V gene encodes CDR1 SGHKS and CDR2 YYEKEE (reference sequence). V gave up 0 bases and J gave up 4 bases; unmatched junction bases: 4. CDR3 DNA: TGTGCCAGCAGCTTGGAACTAGCGAGGTACAATGAGCAGTTCTTC. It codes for CASSLELARYNEQFF.

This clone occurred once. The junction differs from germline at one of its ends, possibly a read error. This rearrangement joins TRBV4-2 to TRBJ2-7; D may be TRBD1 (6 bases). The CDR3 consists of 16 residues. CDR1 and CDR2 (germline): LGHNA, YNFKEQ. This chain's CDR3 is CASRQVGLGAGDEQYF. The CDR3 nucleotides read TGTGCCAGCAGGCAAGTCGGGCTGGGAGCAGGGGACGAGCAGTACTTC.

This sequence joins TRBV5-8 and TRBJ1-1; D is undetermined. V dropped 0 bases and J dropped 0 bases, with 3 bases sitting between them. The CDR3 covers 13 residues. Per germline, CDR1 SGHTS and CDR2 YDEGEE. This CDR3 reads CASSLALNTEAFF. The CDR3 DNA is TGTGCCAGCAGCTTGGCGTTGAACACTGAAGCTTTCTTT. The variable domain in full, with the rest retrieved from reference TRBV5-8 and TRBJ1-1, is EAGVTQSPTHLIKTRGQQATLRCSPISGHTSVYWYQQALGLGLQFLLWYDEGEERNRGNFPPRFSGRQFPNYSSELNVNALELEDSALYLCASSLALNTEAFFGQGTRLTVV.

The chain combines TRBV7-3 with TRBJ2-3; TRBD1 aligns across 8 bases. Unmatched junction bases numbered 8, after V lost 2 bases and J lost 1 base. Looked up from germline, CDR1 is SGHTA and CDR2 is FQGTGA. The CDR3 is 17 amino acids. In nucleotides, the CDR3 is TGTGCCAGCAGCTTATCTCCTACAGGGGGAGGCACAGATACGCAGTATTTT. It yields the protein CASSLSPTGGGTDTQYF.

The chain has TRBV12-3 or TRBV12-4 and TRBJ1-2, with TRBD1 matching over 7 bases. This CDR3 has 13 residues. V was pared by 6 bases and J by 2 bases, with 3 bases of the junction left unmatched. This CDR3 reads CASRDRTNYGYTF. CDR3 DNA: TGTGCCAGCAGGGACAGGACAAACTATGGCTACACCTTC.

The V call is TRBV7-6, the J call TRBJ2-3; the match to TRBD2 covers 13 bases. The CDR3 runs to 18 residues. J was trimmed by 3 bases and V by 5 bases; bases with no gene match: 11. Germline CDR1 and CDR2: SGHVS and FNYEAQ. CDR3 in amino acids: CASSPLAGGPSWTDTQYF. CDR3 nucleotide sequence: TGTGCCAGCAGCCCACTAGCGGGAGGGCCGTCGTGGACAGATACGCAGTATTTT.

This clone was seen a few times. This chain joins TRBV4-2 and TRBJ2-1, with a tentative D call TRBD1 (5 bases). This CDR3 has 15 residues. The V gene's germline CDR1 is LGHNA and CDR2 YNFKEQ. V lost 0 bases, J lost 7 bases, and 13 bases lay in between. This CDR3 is CASSQDWTPVNEQFF. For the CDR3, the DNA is TGTGCCAGCAGCCAAGATTGGACACCGGTGAATGAGCAGTTCTTC.

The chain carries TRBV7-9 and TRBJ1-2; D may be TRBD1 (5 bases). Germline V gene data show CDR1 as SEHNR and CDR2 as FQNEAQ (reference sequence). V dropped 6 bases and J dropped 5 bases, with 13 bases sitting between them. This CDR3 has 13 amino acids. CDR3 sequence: CASSSRGWYGYTF. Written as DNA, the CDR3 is TGTGCCAGCAGTTCAAGGGGTTGGTATGGCTACACCTTC.

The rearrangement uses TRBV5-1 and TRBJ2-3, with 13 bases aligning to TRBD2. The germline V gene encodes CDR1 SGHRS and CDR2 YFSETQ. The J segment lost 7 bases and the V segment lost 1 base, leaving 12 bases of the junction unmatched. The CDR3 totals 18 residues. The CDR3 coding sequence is TGCGCCAGCAGCTTGCCGGGACTAGCGGGATATGGGACGCATACGCAGTATTTT. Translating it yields CASSLPGLAGYGTHTQYF. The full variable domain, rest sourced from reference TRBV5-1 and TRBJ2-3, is KAGVTQTPRYLIKTRGQQVTLSCSPISGHRSVSWYQQTPGQGLQFLFEYFSETQRNKGNFPGRFSGRQFSNSRSEMNVSTLELGDSALYLCASSLPGLAGYGTHTQYFGPGTRLTVL.

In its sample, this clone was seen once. CDR3 sequence reads: CASSLLGGEQFF. As DNA, the CDR3 is TGTGCCAGCAGCTTATTAGGGGGTGAGCAGTTCTTC. The rearrangement joins TRBV7-3 to TRBJ2-1; D possibly corresponds to TRBD1 (6 bases). V was shortened by 2 bases and J by 9 bases, with 8 bases between the two germline ends. The length of the CDR3 is 12 residues. Germline loops: CDR1 SGHTA, CDR2 FQGTGA.

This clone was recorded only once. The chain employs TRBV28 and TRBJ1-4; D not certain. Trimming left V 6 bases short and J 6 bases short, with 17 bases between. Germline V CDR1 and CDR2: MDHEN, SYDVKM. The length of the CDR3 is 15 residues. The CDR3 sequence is CASSSPGLGDEKLFF. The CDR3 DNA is TGTGCCAGCAGCTCTCCGGGATTGGGCGATGAAAAACTGTTTTTT.

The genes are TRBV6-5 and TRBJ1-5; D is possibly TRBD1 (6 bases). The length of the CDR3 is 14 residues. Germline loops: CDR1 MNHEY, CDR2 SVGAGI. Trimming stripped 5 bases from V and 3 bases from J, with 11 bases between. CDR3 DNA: TGTGCCAGCAGTATACAGGGTACCAATCAGCCCCAGCATTTT. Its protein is CASSIQGTNQPQHF.

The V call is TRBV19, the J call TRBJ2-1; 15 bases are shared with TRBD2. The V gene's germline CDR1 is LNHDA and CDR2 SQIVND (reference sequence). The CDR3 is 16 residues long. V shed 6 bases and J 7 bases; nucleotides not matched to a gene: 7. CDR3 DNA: TGTGCCAGTAGCTGGACTAGCGGGAGGGCAAAAAATGAGCAGTTCTTC. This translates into CASSWTSGRAKNEQFF.

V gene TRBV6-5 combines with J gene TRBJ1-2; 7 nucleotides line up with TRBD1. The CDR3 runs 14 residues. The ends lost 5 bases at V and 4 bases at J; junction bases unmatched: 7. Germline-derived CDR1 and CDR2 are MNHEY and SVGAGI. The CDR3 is CASSPDRSPYGYTF. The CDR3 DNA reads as TGTGCCAGCAGTCCGGACAGGAGTCCCTATGGCTACACCTTC.

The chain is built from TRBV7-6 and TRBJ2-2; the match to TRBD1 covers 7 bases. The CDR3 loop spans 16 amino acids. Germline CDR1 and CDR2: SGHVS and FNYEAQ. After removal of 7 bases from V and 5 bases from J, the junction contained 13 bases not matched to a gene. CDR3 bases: TGTGCCAGCACCGCTTTGACAGGGAGCGTAACCGGGGAGCTGTTTTTT. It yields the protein CASTALTGSVTGELFF.

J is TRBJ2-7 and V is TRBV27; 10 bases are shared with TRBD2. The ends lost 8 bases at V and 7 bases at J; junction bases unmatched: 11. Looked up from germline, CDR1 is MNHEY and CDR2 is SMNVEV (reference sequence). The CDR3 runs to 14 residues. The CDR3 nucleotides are TGTGCCAGCGGGGTAGCGGGAGGTTCTGTGGAGCAGTACTTC. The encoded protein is CASGVAGGSVEQYF.

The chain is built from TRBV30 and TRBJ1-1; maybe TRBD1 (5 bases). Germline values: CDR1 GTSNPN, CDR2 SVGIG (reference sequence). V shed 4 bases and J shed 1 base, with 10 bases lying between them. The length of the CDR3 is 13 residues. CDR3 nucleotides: TGTGCCTGGATCTTTACAGGGAACACTGAAGCTTTCTTT. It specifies CAWIFTGNTEAFF.

The CDR3 region is CASSLAGGGSGEQYF. CDR3 nucleotides: TGTGCCAGCAGTTTAGCTGGCGGGGGGTCGGGAGAGCAGTACTTC. The chain is built from TRBV27 and TRBJ2-7; 8 bases fit TRBD2. The CDR3 covers 15 residues. Germline V gives CDR1 MNHEY, CDR2 SMNVEV (reference sequence). The junction had 10 bases not matched to a gene; V was cut back by 2 bases and J by 7 bases.

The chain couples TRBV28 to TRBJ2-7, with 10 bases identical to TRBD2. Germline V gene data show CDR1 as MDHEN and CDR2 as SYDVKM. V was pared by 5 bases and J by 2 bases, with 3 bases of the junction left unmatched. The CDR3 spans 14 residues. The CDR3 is CASSRLAGAYEQYF. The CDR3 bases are TGTGCCAGCAGTCGGCTAGCGGGAGCCTACGAGCAGTACTTC.

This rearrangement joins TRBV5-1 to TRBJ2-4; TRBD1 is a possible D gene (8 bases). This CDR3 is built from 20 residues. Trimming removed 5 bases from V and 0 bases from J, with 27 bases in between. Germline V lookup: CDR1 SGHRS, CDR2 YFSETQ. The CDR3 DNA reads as TGCGCCAGCAGTCAGGAGGGGGGGACAGGAACCCTAATAGCCAAAAACATTCAGTACTTC. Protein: CASSQEGGTGTLIAKNIQYF.

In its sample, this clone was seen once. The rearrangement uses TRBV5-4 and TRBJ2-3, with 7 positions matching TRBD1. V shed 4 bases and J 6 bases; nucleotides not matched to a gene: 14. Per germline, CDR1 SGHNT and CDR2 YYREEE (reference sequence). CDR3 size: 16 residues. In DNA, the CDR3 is TGTGCCAGCAGCGCGCACCGGGACAGCCGCTCGGATACGCAGTATTTT. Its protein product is CASSAHRDSRSDTQYF.

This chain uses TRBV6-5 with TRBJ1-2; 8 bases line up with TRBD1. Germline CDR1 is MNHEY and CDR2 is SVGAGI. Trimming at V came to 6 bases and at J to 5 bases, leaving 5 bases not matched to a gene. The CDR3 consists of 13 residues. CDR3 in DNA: TGTGCCAGCAGGAGGACAGGGAATTATGGCTACACCTTC. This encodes CASRRTGNYGYTF.

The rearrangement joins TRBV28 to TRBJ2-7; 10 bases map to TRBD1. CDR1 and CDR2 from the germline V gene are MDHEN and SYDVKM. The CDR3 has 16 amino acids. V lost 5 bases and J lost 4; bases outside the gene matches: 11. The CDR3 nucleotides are TGTGCCAGCAGTAGGGCCCCGAGGACAGGGGGGTACGAGCAGTACTTC. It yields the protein CASSRAPRTGGYEQYF.

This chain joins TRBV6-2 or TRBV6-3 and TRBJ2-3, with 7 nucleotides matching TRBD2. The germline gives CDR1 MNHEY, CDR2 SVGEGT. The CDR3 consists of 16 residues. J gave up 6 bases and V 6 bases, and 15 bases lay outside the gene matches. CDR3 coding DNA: TGTGCCAGCAGCCAGGTAGCGGGTCAGGGAAAGGATACGCAGTATTTT. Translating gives CASSQVAGQGKDTQYF.

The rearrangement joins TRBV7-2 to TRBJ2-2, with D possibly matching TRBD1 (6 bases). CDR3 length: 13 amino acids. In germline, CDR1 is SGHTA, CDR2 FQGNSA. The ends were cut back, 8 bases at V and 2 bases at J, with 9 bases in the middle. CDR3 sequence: CASQGRNTGELFF. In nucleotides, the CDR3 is TGTGCCAGCCAGGGGCGAAACACCGGGGAGCTGTTTTTT.

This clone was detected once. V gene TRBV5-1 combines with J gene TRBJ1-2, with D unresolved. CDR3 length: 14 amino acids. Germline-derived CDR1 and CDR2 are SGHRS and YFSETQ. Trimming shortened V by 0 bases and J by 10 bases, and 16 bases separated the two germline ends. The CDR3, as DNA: TGCGCCAGCAGCTTGGCCGCCAGGTCTCCCTCCTACACCTTC. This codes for CASSLAARSPSYTF.

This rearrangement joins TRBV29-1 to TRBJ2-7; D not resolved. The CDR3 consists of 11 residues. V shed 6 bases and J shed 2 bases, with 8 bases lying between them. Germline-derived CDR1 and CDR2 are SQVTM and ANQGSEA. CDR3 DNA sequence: TGCAGCGTGCAAGACACCTACGAGCAGTACTTC. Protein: CSVQDTYEQYF.

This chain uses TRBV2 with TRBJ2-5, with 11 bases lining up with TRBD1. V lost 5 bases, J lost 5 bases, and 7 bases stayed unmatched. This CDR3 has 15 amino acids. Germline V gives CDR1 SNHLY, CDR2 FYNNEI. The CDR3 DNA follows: TGTGCCAGCAGTCCACGGACAGGGGGCGGGGAGACCCAGTACTTC. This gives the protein CASSPRTGGGETQYF. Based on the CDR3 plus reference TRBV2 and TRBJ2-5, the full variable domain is EPEVTQTPSHQVTQMGQEVILRCVPISNHLYFYWYRQILGQKVEFLVSFYNNEISEKSEIFDDQFSVERPDGSNFTLKIRSTKLEDSAMYFCASSPRTGGGETQYFGPGTRLLVL.